This T cell receptor (beta chain) stems from a study of control samples from healthy donors and cancer patients. Method: immunoSEQ multiplex PCR; TCRdb's copy keeps in-frame clones and lacks some. The table lists 400,000 to 500,000 clones, 90% of them singletons, with 5% to 7% in the top ten. Germline lookup yields CDR1 SGHDT and CDR2 YYEEEE. V lost 1 base and J 8 bases, leaving 21 bases between the germline ends. This CDR3 contains 16 residues. The chain has TRBV5-6 and TRBJ1-2; D is unclear. The TCR originated in a man aged 40-50 years with head and neck cancer. The material sequenced was PBMCs. The CDR3 DNA reads as TGTGCCAGCAGCTTGCCATTAAATATCCAGGCTGGGGGCTACACCTTC. This encodes CASSLPLNIQAGGYTF.